This TCR beta chain was recorded in a study of blood T cell repertoires in COVID-19. Turning to the study itself: The United States, Italy and Spain supplied acute and convalescent COVID-19 samples.

Profiling relied on immunoSEQ multiplex PCR, and the TCRdb table lists in-frame clones only, not all of them. The sample shows under 200,000 clones, more than 85% of them seen only once. This clonotype was sampled from a man aged 50 to 59 with acute or convalescent COVID-19. Input material: peripheral blood.

The CDR3 DNA sequence: TGTGCCATCAAGGGACTCAACAATGAGCAGTTCTTC. It translates to CAIKGLNNEQFF. The chain combines TRBV10-3 with TRBJ2-1; maybe TRBD2 (6 bases). There are 12 residues in the CDR3. Germline values: CDR1 ENHRY, CDR2 SYGVKD. V was shortened by 7 bases and J by 5 bases, with 9 bases between the two germline ends.